The 14 T cell receptor beta chains below were found in one sample sequenced in a study of beta chain features in type 1 diabetes. Expressed TCRB transcripts were sequenced after all isolated RNA was converted to cDNA. Generated by immunoSEQ multiplex PCR, the TCRdb table keeps only in-frame clones and is missing some. The sample lists hundreds of thousands of clones; 15% were seen once. Material: naive CD4+ T cells from blood. The receptors were sampled from a man aged 18 to 29 in good health.

This clone was counted a few times. The CDR3 spells CATSRDDGGQGIGNTIYF. DNA of the CDR3: TGTGCCACCAGCAGAGATGACGGAGGACAGGGAATTGGAAACACCATATATTTT. The chain links TRBV15 to TRBJ1-3; 8 bases fit TRBD1. The CDR3 runs to 18 residues. Per germline, CDR1 LNHNV and CDR2 YYDKDF (reference sequence). V shed 0 bases and J 3 bases; nucleotides not matched to a gene: 10.

Only a few counts were recorded for this clone. This chain uses TRBV28 with TRBJ1-3; TRBD1 is a possible D gene (6 bases). With 6 bases removed from V and 3 bases from J, the gap between germline ends came to 12 bases. This CDR3 comprises 14 residues. The V gene's germline CDR1 is MDHEN and CDR2 SYDVKM. This CDR3 is CASRGTQFGNTIYF. The CDR3 region has the DNA TGTGCCAGCAGGGGGACACAGTTTGGAAACACCATATATTTT. Complete variable domain (other parts from reference TRBV28 and TRBJ1-3): DVKVTQSSRYLVKRTGEKVFLECVQDMDHENMFWYRQDPGLGLRLIYFSYDVKMKEKGDIPEGYSVSREKKERFSLILESASTNQTSMYLCASRGTQFGNTIYFGEGSWLTVV.

There are a few counts of this clone. The chain links TRBV7-9 to TRBJ2-7; 8 bases map to TRBD2. The V gene end was trimmed by 5 bases and the J gene end by 2 bases; junction bases not matched to a gene: 11. The CDR3 is 16 residues long. Germline V gene data show CDR1 as SEHNR and CDR2 as FQNEAQ (reference sequence). CDR3 bases: TGTGCCAGCAGCCCTACTTCTAGCGGGCCGACCTACGAGCAGTACTTC. Translating gives CASSPTSSGPTYEQYF.

The chain employs TRBV21-1 and TRBJ1-5. TRBV21-1 is listed as a pseudogene. There are 10 residues in the CDR3. The CDR3 reads CASSKRRQHF. The CDR3 bases are TGTGCCAGCAGCAAAAGACGCCAGCATTTT.

The DNA of the CDR3 is TGTGCCAGCTCACCGGGCAGGGAACCCTACGAGCAGTACTTC. The encoded protein is CASSPGREPYEQYF. The chain is built from TRBV18 and TRBJ2-7, with TRBD1 as a possible D gene (5 bases). CDR1 and CDR2 from the germline V gene are KGHSH and LQKENI. The ends were cut back, 3 bases at V and 2 bases at J, with 11 bases in the middle. The CDR3 length is 14 residues.

This clone occurred a few times. A read error may be the cause here, since a much bigger clone is one base away. Additional DNA sequences in this sample encode the identical CDR3. J is TRBJ1-1 and V is TRBV7-2; D is ambiguous. Trimming cost V 5 bases and J 0 bases, with 1 base left between them. CDR1 SGHTA and CDR2 FQGNSA come from the germline V gene. The CDR3 spans 11 residues. The CDR3 DNA is TGTGCCAGCAGCCTGAACACTGAAGCTTTCTTT. It encodes CASSLNTEAFF.

The rearrangement joins TRBV19 to TRBJ2-3; 7 bases match TRBD2. The CDR3 is 13 amino acids. Germline loops: CDR1 LNHDA, CDR2 SQIVND (reference sequence). V was pared by 10 bases and J by 3 bases, with 7 bases of the junction left unmatched. DNA for the CDR3: TGTGCCACCTCGGGGGGAATAACAGATACGCAGTATTTT. Amino acids: CATSGGITDTQYF.

There are a few counts of this clone. The J gene is TRBJ2-6, the V gene TRBV14; D is perhaps TRBD2 (5 bases). The CDR3 covers 19 residues. Between the trimmed V and J ends, which lost 1 base and 0 bases, there was a span of 16 bases. Germline V CDR1 and CDR2: SGHDN, FVKESK. In DNA, the CDR3 is TGTGCCAGCAGCCAAGGGATCGGAGCGGCTATCTCTGGGGCCAACGTCCTGACTTTC. This encodes CASSQGIGAAISGANVLTF. Complete variable domain (other parts from reference TRBV14 and TRBJ2-6): EAGVTQFPSHSVIEKGQTVTLRCDPISGHDNLYWYRRVMGKEIKFLLHFVKESKQDESGMPNNRFLAERTGGTYSTLKVQPAELEDSGVYFCASSQGIGAAISGANVLTFGAGSRLTVL.

This chain uses TRBV11-2 with TRBJ2-3, with D uncertain. Per germline, CDR1 SGHAT and CDR2 FQNNGV. V lost 5 bases and J 4 bases, leaving 7 bases between the germline ends. The CDR3 totals 12 residues. The CDR3, as DNA: TGTGCCAGCAGCCCATGGCCAGATACGCAGTATTTT. Its protein product is CASSPWPDTQYF. Using reference TRBV11-2 and TRBJ2-3 for the parts outside the CDR3, the full variable domain is EAGVAQSPRYKIIEKRQSVAFWCNPISGHATLYWYQQILGQGPKLLIQFQNNGVVDDSQLPKDRFSAERLKGVDSTLKIQPAKLEDSAVYLCASSPWPDTQYFGPGTRLTVL.

This clone appeared a few times. The CDR3 sequence is CASSWAGGAYNEQYF. The DNA for the CDR3 is TGTGCCAGCAGTTGGGCAGGGGGCGCGTACAACGAGCAGTACTTC. The chain carries TRBV27 and TRBJ2-7; 8 nucleotides agree with TRBD1. This CDR3 has 15 amino acids. V was pared by 4 bases and J by 5 bases, with 10 bases of the junction left unmatched. Germline V gives CDR1 MNHEY, CDR2 SMNVEV (reference sequence).

This rearrangement joins TRBV5-1 to TRBJ2-5; 7 nucleotides align to TRBD2. V trimming: 0 bases; J trimming: 1 base; junction bases outside the gene matches: 6. Germline lookup yields CDR1 SGHRS and CDR2 YFSETQ. The length of the CDR3 is 16 residues. The CDR3 nucleotides read TGCGCCAGCAGCTTGGGTCGAGCGGGGTTCCAAGAGACCCAGTACTTC. Protein sequence: CASSLGRAGFQETQYF.

The sample holds a few counts of this clone. The chain is built from TRBV25-1 and TRBJ2-1, with TRBD2 matching 12 bases. J was trimmed by 9 bases and V by 6 bases; bases with no gene match: 3. CDR3 length: 13 residues. Germline V gene sequence: CDR1 MGHDK, CDR2 SYGVNS. The CDR3 DNA reads TGTGCCAGCAGGACTAGCGGGAGCAGTGAGCAGTTCTTC. It codes for CASRTSGSSEQFF.

This clone was seen only a few times. The gene calls are TRBV18 and TRBJ1-1; a possible D gene is TRBD1 (6 bases). CDR3 length equals 15 residues. Looked up from germline, CDR1 is KGHSH and CDR2 is LQKENI. The V and J ends lost 2 bases and 5 bases respectively, with 15 bases between them. The CDR3 protein is CASSPTRGGWTEAFF. CDR3 nucleotide sequence: TGTGCCAGCTCACCAACGAGGGGGGGCTGGACTGAAGCTTTCTTT. Supplemented by reference TRBV18 and TRBJ1-1, the full variable domain reads NAGVMQNPRHLVRRRGQEARLRCSPMKGHSHVYWYRQLPEEGLKFMVYLQKENIIDESGMPKERFSAEFPKEGPSILRIQQVVRGDSAAYFCASSPTRGGWTEAFFGQGTRLTVV.

This clone was seen a few times. This chain links TRBV6-5 with TRBJ2-1; TRBD2 matches 8 bases. Germline V gene lookup returns CDR1 MNHEY and CDR2 SVGAGI. J was trimmed by 7 bases and V by 0 bases; bases with no gene match: 8. The CDR3 consists of 16 residues. For the CDR3, the DNA is TGTGCCAGCAGTTACTCTGGCGGGAGGACGGGAAATGAGCAGTTCTTC. Encoded protein: CASSYSGGRTGNEQFF.